A single sample gave rise to the 4 T cell receptor beta chains below, sequenced in a study of blood T cell repertoires in COVID-19. Sequencing used immunoSEQ multiplex PCR; TCRdb keeps in-frame clones, though not all of them. This sample yields 99,000 or so clones, of which roughly 80% are seen a single time; 8% to 10% belongs to the top ten. The sequenced material came from peripheral blood. Receptors were obtained from a woman aged 70-85 years with acute or convalescent COVID-19.

J is TRBJ2-1 and V is TRBV27; the D is unclear. Trimming stripped 7 bases from V and 0 bases from J, with 7 bases between. This CDR3 is 13 amino acids long. Germline CDR1 is MNHEY and CDR2 is SMNVEV (reference sequence). The CDR3 reads CASKLRSYNEQFF. The CDR3 region has the DNA TGTGCCAGCAAGCTTCGCTCCTACAATGAGCAGTTCTTC.

The genes are TRBV5-1 and TRBJ2-3; D is undetermined. Germline assignment: CDR1 SGHRS and CDR2 YFSETQ. The CDR3 runs 14 residues. The germline V and J ends were trimmed by 2 bases and 3 bases, with 10 bases remaining between them. The CDR3 DNA reads as TGCGCCAGCAGCTTCGAGCGAAATACAGATACGCAGTATTTT. Amino acid sequence: CASSFERNTDTQYF.

This clone was recorded only once. V gene TRBV12-3 or TRBV12-4 combines with J gene TRBJ1-4; TRBD1 agrees at 7 bases. Losses at the gene ends were 5 bases for V and 7 bases for J; bases not matched to a gene: 1. This CDR3 is 12 amino acids long. CDR3 region: CASSPGGEKLFF. CDR3 bases: TGTGCCAGCAGTCCAGGGGGTGAAAAACTGTTTTTT.

The V gene is TRBV27, the J gene TRBJ2-7; D possibly corresponds to TRBD2 (5 bases). CDR1 and CDR2 (germline): MNHEY, SMNVEV (reference sequence). This CDR3 has 16 amino acids. V was cut by 6 bases and J by 1 base, with 19 bases left in between. CDR3 DNA: TGTGCCAGCAGCCCCACCGCCGGACTCCCTTCCTACGAGCAGTACTTC. The encoded protein is CASSPTAGLPSYEQYF.